What follows are 31 T cell receptor beta chains derived from one specimen sequenced in a study of CD8+CD57+ T cells in acquired aplastic anemia. Genomic DNA provided the template from which TCR beta VDJ and CDR3 profiles were obtained. MiXCR, applied by TCRdb to the reads, yields one record per CDR3 protein. The sample has approximately 150,000 distinct CDR3 sequences, less than 60% seen once. Patients picked for sequencing had shown CD8+CD57+ cell expansion detected by flow cytometry. Sequenced: sorted CD4+, CD8+, or CD8+CD57+ T cells (not recorded which) from PBMCs. The receptors here all came from a human donor with aplastic anemia.

This clonotype was seen at least ten times. The rearrangement joins TRBV3-1 to TRBJ1-6, with TRBD1 as a possible D gene (5 bases). Germline V gives CDR1 LGHDT, CDR2 YNNKEL (reference sequence). Trimming took off 3 bases at V and 7 bases at J, with 10 bases between the two ends. The CDR3 length is 14 residues. The CDR3 DNA is TGTGCCAGCAGCCAGAGGGACTTAAATTCACCCCTCCACTTT. This codes for CASSQRDLNSPLHF.

This clonotype was recorded a few times. This may stem from a read error, because a much larger clone lies one nucleotide away. V and J are TRBV29-1 and TRBJ2-2, with D unclear. Germline V gives CDR1 SQVTM, CDR2 ANQGSEA. The V end lost 4 bases, the J end lost 3 bases, and 12 bases lay between the germline ends. The CDR3 has 14 amino acids. The CDR3, as DNA: TGCAGCGTTGGACAAGGTGCGGACACCGGGGAGCTGTTTTTT. Translation gives CSVGQGADTGELFF.

This clonotype has at least ten counts. The V call is TRBV10-2, the J call TRBJ1-5, with 7 positions matching TRBD1. CDR3 length: 16 residues. The V gene's germline CDR1 is WSHSY and CDR2 SAAADI. V shed 3 bases, J shed 4 bases, and the junction held 9 bases outside the gene matches. CDR3 residues: CASSDPYRGRNQPQHF. The CDR3 nucleotides read TGCGCCAGCAGTGACCCATACAGGGGACGGAATCAGCCCCAGCATTTT.

In nucleotides, the CDR3 is TGTGCCACCAGCCCGACCCGGACAACCTACAATGAGCAGTTCTTC. Translated, it gives CATSPTRTTYNEQFF. The chain is built from TRBV15 and TRBJ2-1; a possible D gene is TRBD1 (5 bases). CDR1 and CDR2 from the germline V gene are LNHNV and YYDKDF (reference sequence). This CDR3 contains 15 residues. V dropped 5 bases and J dropped 2 bases, with 13 bases sitting between them.

The chain is built from TRBV2 and TRBJ1-6; 11 bases line up with TRBD1. The V segment lost 5 bases and the J segment 10 bases; nucleotides outside the gene matches: 7. Germline loops: CDR1 SNHLY, CDR2 FYNNEI. The CDR3 runs 15 residues. The CDR3 DNA sequence: TGTGCCAGCAGTTGGACAGGGGGCGTCGGGTCACCCCTCCACTTT. Its protein is CASSWTGGVGSPLHF.

V is TRBV12-3 or TRBV12-4 and J is TRBJ1-1, with 7 bases fitting TRBD1. This CDR3 is 12 amino acids long. V lost 6 bases and J lost 10; bases outside the gene matches: 8. Written as DNA, the CDR3 is TGTGCCAGCAGCAATCGACAGGGTGTAGCTTTCTTT. Translated: CASSNRQGVAFF.

This clonotype was seen repeatedly, ten times or more. One end of the junction does not line up with germline, which may come from a read error. The chain is built from TRBV6-5 and TRBJ1-1; 8 bases are a match to TRBD1. The CDR3 length is 13 residues. Looked up from germline, CDR1 is MNHEY and CDR2 is SVGAGI. This CDR3 is CASSLDRDTEAFF. The CDR3 DNA reads TGCGCCAGCAGCTTGGACAGGGACACTGAAGCTTTCTTT.

The rearrangement joins TRBV9 to TRBJ2-7, with D unclear. Germline V gene sequence: CDR1 SGDLS, CDR2 YYNGEE. The CDR3 has 11 amino acids. V lost 0 bases and J lost 5, with 3 bases in between. Here the CDR3 DNA reads TGTGCCAGCAGCGTAGGAGACGAGCAGTACTTC. It encodes CASSVGDEQYF.

The chain recombines TRBV27 with TRBJ2-5; D not resolved. The CDR3 contains 14 residues. V was cut by 5 bases and J by 3 bases, with 13 bases left in between. Germline V gives CDR1 MNHEY, CDR2 SMNVEV (reference sequence). Here the CDR3 reads CASSPQRPEETQYF. The CDR3 region has the DNA TGTGCCAGCAGTCCACAACGGCCCGAAGAGACCCAGTACTTC.

Details on this clonotype: The CDR3 does not end in the conserved phenylalanine or tryptophan, so this is likely a read error. The DNA is omitted, as the CDR3 cannot be located on it reliably, and the CDR3 follows TCRdb's listing. The V gene is TRBV7-2, the J gene TRBJ2-2; no check of the table's D call, TRBD1, against the DNA was made. Germline-derived CDR1 and CDR2 are SGHTA and FQGNSA. The CDR3 length is 15 residues, termini included. CDR3 sequence: CASRQGQGSPGEPFL.

This clonotype was found once. V is TRBV7-8 and J is TRBJ2-3; TRBD2 agrees at 8 bases. CDR1 is SGHVS and CDR2 is FQNEAQ in the germline V gene. CDR3 length equals 16 residues. V was pared by 2 bases and J by 6 bases, with 10 bases of the junction left unmatched. The CDR3: CASSLSGRGGIDTQYF. For the CDR3, the DNA is TGTGCCAGCAGCTTATCAGGACGGGGGGGCATCGATACGCAGTATTTT.

The chain links TRBV2 to TRBJ2-7; D is ambiguous. Trimming cost V 5 bases and J 2 bases, with 7 bases left between them. Germline V gene sequence: CDR1 SNHLY, CDR2 FYNNEI. The CDR3 totals 12 residues. The CDR3 nucleotides are TGTGCCAGCAGTTATGACCCCTACGAGCAGTACTTC. Its translation: CASSYDPYEQYF.

This clonotype has ten or more counts. J is TRBJ2-3 and V is TRBV2; TRBD1 might be the D (6 bases). The germline gives CDR1 SNHLY, CDR2 FYNNEI. The length of the CDR3 is 14 residues. Trimming removed 4 bases at V and 0 bases at J, with 8 bases between. The CDR3 nucleotides read TGTGCCAGCAGTGGGACAGAGAGCACAGATACGCAGTATTTT. Translated: CASSGTESTDTQYF. Full variable domain (rest looked up from reference TRBV2 and TRBJ2-3): EPEVTQTPSHQVTQMGQEVILRCVPISNHLYFYWYRQILGQKVEFLVSFYNNEISEKSEIFDDQFSVERPDGSNFTLKIRSTKLEDSAMYFCASSGTESTDTQYFGPGTRLTVL.

In this sample, this clonotype turned up many times. The chain recombines TRBV5-1 with TRBJ1-6, with TRBD1 matching over 8 bases. Germline V lookup: CDR1 SGHRS, CDR2 YFSETQ. V lost 0 bases to trimming and J lost 9 bases; unmatched junction nucleotides: 5. This CDR3 is 15 amino acids long. The CDR3 here is CASSLGAGGGSPLHF. DNA of the CDR3: TGCGCCAGCAGCTTGGGAGCAGGGGGCGGTTCACCCCTCCACTTT.

This clonotype was seen at least ten times. The V and J genes are TRBV6-5 and TRBJ2-7; D uncertain. The CDR3 has 15 amino acids. The V end lost 2 bases, the J end lost 3 bases, and 14 bases lay between the germline ends. Germline values: CDR1 MNHEY, CDR2 SVGAGI. CDR3 residues: CASSYSPGVHYEQYF. The CDR3 nucleotides are TGTGCCAGCAGTTACAGCCCTGGAGTCCACTACGAGCAGTACTTC.

The chain links TRBV5-1 to TRBJ2-3; 7 bases align to TRBD1. V shed 0 bases and J 2 bases; nucleotides not matched to a gene: 3. Per germline, CDR1 SGHRS and CDR2 YFSETQ. The CDR3 runs 15 residues. Written as DNA, the CDR3 is TGCGCCAGCAGCTTGGTAGGGGGCTCCACAGATACGCAGTATTTT. This translates into CASSLVGGSTDTQYF. The variable domain in full, with the rest retrieved from reference TRBV5-1 and TRBJ2-3, is KAGVTQTPRYLIKTRGQQVTLSCSPISGHRSVSWYQQTPGQGLQFLFEYFSETQRNKGNFPGRFSGRQFSNSRSEMNVSTLELGDSALYLCASSLVGGSTDTQYFGPGTRLTVL.

The chain uses TRBV10-3 and TRBJ2-3, with TRBD2 identical over 11 bases. Trimming at V came to 2 bases and at J to 1 base, leaving 11 bases not matched to a gene. Germline CDR1 is ENHRY and CDR2 is SYGVKD. There are 19 residues in the CDR3. The CDR3 sequence: CAISEIGPSGGQGTDTQYF. The DNA of the CDR3 is TGTGCCATCAGTGAGATTGGGCCTAGCGGGGGGCAGGGCACAGATACGCAGTATTTT.

The CDR3 spells CASSYGTGAYNEQFF. In DNA form, the CDR3 reads TGTGCCAGCAGTTATGGGACAGGGGCTTACAATGAGCAGTTCTTC. The V call is TRBV2, the J call TRBJ2-1; 10 bases are a match to TRBD1. Per the germline V gene, CDR1 is SNHLY and CDR2 is FYNNEI. CDR3 size: 15 residues. V was clipped by 5 bases and J by 4 bases; unmatched bases: 5.

This clonotype was seen at least ten times. The V call is TRBV10-2, the J call TRBJ2-3, with D perhaps being TRBD1 or TRBD2 (5 bases each). This CDR3 comprises 15 residues. CDR1 is WSHSY, CDR2 SAAADI, per germline. The V end was cut by 3 bases, the J end by 9 bases, with 19 bases between. Here the CDR3 reads CASSDRDGTGRTQYF. CDR3 sequence (DNA): TGCGCCAGCAGTGACCGGGACGGAACCGGTCGGACGCAGTATTTT.

This clonotype was observed a handful of times. This rearrangement joins TRBV5-1 to TRBJ2-3; 11 nucleotides match TRBD2. Germline lookup yields CDR1 SGHRS and CDR2 YFSETQ. This CDR3 is built from 16 residues. J was trimmed by 2 bases and V by 0 bases; bases with no gene match: 2. CDR3: CASSLELAGVTDTQYF. The CDR3 DNA sequence: TGCGCCAGCAGCTTGGAACTAGCGGGAGTCACAGATACGCAGTATTTT.

This clonotype was found many times. The chain uses TRBV19 and TRBJ2-2; 9 bases fit TRBD1. The ends lost 5 bases at V and 1 base at J; junction bases unmatched: 5. This CDR3 contains 16 residues. From germline, CDR1 is LNHDA and CDR2 SQIVND (reference sequence). The CDR3, as DNA: TGTGCCAGTAGTGATCCGGGACAGGGGAACACCGGGGAGCTGTTTTTT. Protein product: CASSDPGQGNTGELFF. The variable domain in full, with the rest retrieved from reference TRBV19 and TRBJ2-2, is DGGITQSPKYLFRKEGQNVTLSCEQNLNHDAMYWYRQDPGQGLRLIYYSQIVNDFQKGDIAEGYSVSREKKESFPLTVTSAQKNPTAFYLCASSDPGQGNTGELFFGEGSRLTVL.

The chain combines TRBV7-6 with TRBJ1-4; the D gene is possibly TRBD1 (5 bases). Trimming shortened V by 1 base and J by 6 bases, and 12 bases separated the two germline ends. There are 15 residues in the CDR3. Germline V gene lookup returns CDR1 SGHVS and CDR2 FNYEAQ. This CDR3 reads CASSLGGVRYEKLFF. The CDR3 nucleotides read TGTGCCAGCAGCTTAGGGGGCGTCAGGTATGAAAAACTGTTTTTT.

The chain combines TRBV20-1 with TRBJ2-7; perhaps TRBD1 as D (6 bases). Trimming removed 0 bases at V and 5 bases at J, with 14 bases between. CDR3 length equals 14 residues. The germline V gene encodes CDR1 DFQATT and CDR2 SNEGSKA (reference sequence). The CDR3 here is CSAREQGPIHEQYF. Here the CDR3 DNA reads TGCAGTGCTAGAGAACAGGGCCCAATTCACGAGCAGTACTTC.

CDR3 sequence reads: CASSEAGGYYGYTF. The CDR3 DNA is TGTGCCAGCAGTGAGGCAGGGGGCTATTATGGCTACACCTTC. This chain connects TRBV25-1 to TRBJ1-2, with TRBD1 matching over 8 bases. CDR1 is MGHDK and CDR2 is SYGVNS in the germline V gene. The CDR3 covers 14 residues. V shed 3 bases and J 5 bases; nucleotides not matched to a gene: 5.

This rearrangement joins TRBV10-3 to TRBJ1-2, with 8 bases fitting TRBD1. The junction had 8 bases not matched to a gene; V was cut back by 4 bases and J by 7 bases. Germline CDR1 ENHRY, CDR2 SYGVKD. The CDR3 runs 14 residues. CDR3 region: CAISGDTGGLGYTF. CDR3 nucleotides: TGTGCCATCAGTGGAGATACAGGGGGTCTTGGCTACACCTTC.

On this clonotype itself: This clone may be a read error of a much larger clone one base away. In DNA form, the CDR3 reads TGTGCCAACAGTCGTGCCCGGGCCGGAAACACCATATATTTT. Translating gives CANSRARAGNTIYF. This chain uses TRBV12-3 or TRBV12-4 with TRBJ1-3; D is uncertain. The CDR3 has 14 amino acids.

This clonotype was seen at least ten times. The rearrangement links TRBV10-1 to TRBJ2-7; 9 bases match TRBD1. J gave up 3 bases and V 2 bases, and 14 bases lay outside the gene matches. CDR3 length: 18 residues. Germline V gene lookup returns CDR1 WNHNN and CDR2 SYGVQD (reference sequence). Here the CDR3 reads CASSEKGKGTGSFYEQYF. In DNA form, the CDR3 reads TGCGCCAGCAGTGAGAAGGGTAAAGGGACAGGGTCTTTCTACGAGCAGTACTTC.

This clonotype occurred a few times. This chain uses TRBV19 with TRBJ2-1; 16 bases agree with TRBD2. The CDR3 length is 18 residues. V lost 6 bases to trimming and J lost 4 bases; unmatched junction nucleotides: 9. CDR1 and CDR2 (germline): LNHDA, SQIVND (reference sequence). CDR3 DNA: TGTGCCAGTAGCCGTGGGACTAGCGGGAGGGCCTCGTACAATGAGCAGTTCTTC. Encoded protein: CASSRGTSGRASYNEQFF.

This clonotype was detected once. The conserved closing phenylalanine or tryptophan is absent in this CDR3, likely reflecting a read error. V is TRBV20-1 and J is TRBJ2-7; D may be TRBD1 or TRBD2 (5 bases each). The CDR3 has 15 amino acids. Trimming removed 2 bases from V and 6 bases from J, with 20 bases in between. Germline V gene lookup returns CDR1 DFQATT and CDR2 SNEGSKA (reference sequence). CDR3 sequence: CSARIPGPLLGEQYL. The CDR3 DNA reads TGCAGTGCTAGAATACCGGGGCCGCTTTTGGGCGAGCAGTACCTC.

This clonotype was seen a few times. The V call is TRBV6-1, the J call TRBJ2-2, with 9 nucleotides matching TRBD1. Germline-derived CDR1 and CDR2 are MNHNS and SASEGT. The CDR3 is made up of 17 amino acids. V shed 6 bases, J shed 6 bases, and the junction held 14 bases outside the gene matches. Written as DNA, the CDR3 is TGTGCCAGCAGCCCAGGGGGGACAGGGTTTTGGGCCGGGGAGCTGTTTTTT. Translating it yields CASSPGGTGFWAGELFF.

This rearrangement joins TRBV15 to TRBJ2-1, with 12 bases lining up with TRBD1. V lost 3 bases and J lost 8; bases outside the gene matches: 5. The CDR3 runs 15 residues. Germline V gene lookup returns CDR1 LNHNV and CDR2 YYDKDF (reference sequence). The CDR3 bases are TGTGCCACCAGCAGTGGGACAGGGGGCAGCTATGAGCAGTTCTTC. This encodes CATSSGTGGSYEQFF.